This is a list of T cell receptor beta chains from one sample in a study of identical twins. Using its own MiXCR run on the 5' RACE reads, TCRdb lists one record per CDR3 protein. The sample holds a few hundred thousand distinct CDR3 sequences, 8.5% to 9.5% seen once. The same data also went into a second study, on yellow fever vaccine responses in identical twins.

The sequencing input was CD8+ T cells sorted from blood. The receptors come from a woman under 30 in good health. Each CDR3 is given with its conserved first and last residue. A D gene is named only where the DNA matches it firmly. The size entry is marked missing in some rows and otherwise reads once, few, many or a size class.

V gene,clone size,D gene,J gene,CDR3 protein,CDR3 DNA
TRBV29-1,many,.,TRBJ2-1,CSASTGHEQFF,TGCAGCGCCTCCACAGGGCATGAGCAGTTCTTC
TRBV7-6,few,TRBD2,TRBJ2-5,CASSLGGGMETQYF,TGTGCCAGCAGCTTAGGCGGGGGGATGGAGACCCAGTACTTC
TRBV6-1,few,.,TRBJ2-1,CASSLPLRDTGPNEQFF,TGTGCCAGCAGTCTTCCTCTCCGGGACACTGGGCCCAATGAGCAGTTCTTC
TRBV5-6,few,.,TRBJ2-1,CASSPSESSYNEQFF,TGTGCCAGCAGCCCCAGCGAGAGCTCCTACAATGAGCAGTTCTTC
TRBV7-8,many,TRBD2,TRBJ2-1,CASSIPGTGLAEEQFF,TGTGCCAGCAGCATACCCGGAACGGGACTAGCGGAAGAGCAGTTCTTC
TRBV7-2,.,.,TRBJ1-4,CASSFPGGDEKLFF,TGTGCCAGCAGCTTTCCTGGGGGAGATGAAAAACTGTTTTTT
TRBV11-2,few,.,TRBJ2-3,CASSSGQRVESDTQYF,TGTGCCAGCAGCTCCGGTCAGCGGGTCGAGTCCGATACGCAGTATTTT
TRBV20-1,few,TRBD1,TRBJ2-7,CSAREPGTETYEQYF,TGCAGTGCTAGAGAGCCCGGGACAGAGACCTACGAGCAGTACTTC
TRBV19,.,.,TRBJ1-5,CATSSRRFVNQPQHF,TGTGCCACCTCTAGTCGGCGATTTGTCAATCAGCCCCAGCATTTT
TRBV19,.,.,TRBJ2-5,CASSIMPGAQETQYF,TGTGCCAGTAGTATCATGCCGGGGGCTCAAGAGACCCAGTACTTC
TRBV20-1,many,TRBD2,TRBJ2-1,CSAAVAGSSYNEQFF,TGCAGTGCTGCAGTAGCGGGGAGCTCCTACAATGAGCAGTTCTTC
TRBV5-6,.,.,TRBJ1-4,CASSLAVGEKLFF,TGTGCCAGCAGCTTGGCCGTTGGTGAAAAACTGTTTTTT
TRBV6-5,many,.,TRBJ2-7,CASSASGNEQYF,TGTGCCAGCAGTGCCTCTGGTAACGAGCAGTACTTC
TRBV9,.,.,TRBJ2-7,CASSVDGSLVSEQYF,TGTGCCAGCAGCGTAGATGGTAGTCTTGTTTCCGAGCAGTACTTC
TRBV4-1,many,.,TRBJ1-2,CASSQVEFDVNYGYTF,TGCGCCAGCAGCCAAGTAGAGTTCGACGTTAACTATGGCTACACCTTC
TRBV2,few,.,TRBJ1-5,CASSGGQTVNQPQHF,TGTGCCAGCAGTGGAGGACAGACAGTCAATCAGCCCCAGCATTTT
TRBV6-1,many,.,TRBJ1-1,CASIIWGFGAFF,TGTGCCAGCATAATTTGGGGCTTTGGAGCTTTCTTT
TRBV15,.,TRBD2,TRBJ2-1,CATELGRSGGPYNEQFF,TGTGCCACCGAATTGGGTAGGAGCGGGGGCCCCTACAATGAGCAGTTCTTC
TRBV5-1,.,.,TRBJ2-2,CASSLEWNGELFF,TGCGCCAGCAGCTTAGAGTGGAACGGGGAGCTGTTTTTT
TRBV11-2,many,TRBD1,TRBJ1-3,CASSLSRQGERNTIYF,TGTGCCAGCAGCTTAAGCAGACAGGGGGAGAGAAACACCATATATTTT
TRBV6-4,many,TRBD1,TRBJ2-1,CASSDSVEGGEQFF,TGTGCCAGCAGTGACTCAGTTGAAGGGGGCGAGCAGTTCTTC
TRBV20-1,.,.,TRBJ2-2,CSARGGIEGRPSGTTGELFF,TGCAGTGCTAGAGGTGGAATTGAAGGACGTCCTTCGGGGACCACCGGGGAGCTGTTTTTT
TRBV4-3,few,.,TRBJ2-7,CASSQGRSGAGGSYEQYF,TGCGCCAGCAGCCAAGGCCGAAGCGGGGCAGGGGGCTCCTACGAGCAGTACTTC
TRBV3-1,few,.,TRBJ2-2,CASSLEPARTGELFF,TGTGCCAGCAGCTTAGAGCCGGCCAGGACCGGGGAGCTGTTTTTT
TRBV29-1,few,.,TRBJ2-7,CSVELPGSSYEQYF,TGCAGCGTTGAACTCCCGGGTAGCTCCTACGAGCAGTACTTC
TRBV4-2,.,.,TRBJ2-7,CASSQTLGSDEQYF,TGTGCCAGCAGCCAAACCCTAGGTTCCGACGAGCAGTACTTC
TRBV10-3,many,.,TRBJ2-7,CAIGSGNEQYF,TGTGCCATCGGTTCGGGGAACGAGCAGTACTTC
TRBV7-8,.,.,TRBJ1-1,CASSLPSATAFSNTEAFF,TGTGCCAGCAGCTTACCATCGGCCACCGCTTTCTCTAACACTGAAGCTTTCTTT
TRBV7-8,.,TRBD1,TRBJ1-5,CASSLGLSGDRDQPQHF,TGTGCCAGCAGCTTGGGCCTTTCCGGGGACAGGGATCAGCCCCAGCATTTT
TRBV10-3,.,TRBD1,TRBJ2-5,CAISEGGTGDIWETQYF,TGTGCCATCAGTGAGGGTGGCACAGGGGATATTTGGGAGACCCAGTACTTC
TRBV7-2,many,.,TRBJ2-5,CASSEESGLTSRTQYF,TGTGCCAGCAGCGAAGAAAGCGGGCTAACAAGTCGGACCCAGTACTTC
TRBV28,many,.,TRBJ2-7,CASSSANSYEQYF,TGTGCCAGCAGTAGCGCCAACTCCTACGAGCAGTACTTC
TRBV5-1,many,TRBD1,TRBJ2-7,CASSLDRNYEQYF,TGCGCCAGCAGCCTGGACAGGAACTACGAGCAGTACTTC
TRBV11-2,few,.,TRBJ2-7,CASSRGGVYEQYF,TGTGCCAGCTCACGAGGGGGGGTCTACGAGCAGTACTTC
TRBV4-3,many,.,TRBJ2-7,CASSQGGTAGDEQYF,TGCGCCAGCAGCCAAGGCGGGACGGCAGGCGACGAGCAGTACTTC
TRBV27,many,.,TRBJ2-2,CASSLAGGELFF,TGTGCCAGCAGTTTAGCGGGCGGGGAGCTGTTTTTT
TRBV2,.,.,TRBJ2-2,CASQNTVANTGELFF,TGTGCCAGCCAGAACACCGTAGCGAACACCGGGGAGCTGTTTTTT
TRBV7-9,.,.,TRBJ2-7,CASSPTGRKSSYEQYF,TGTGCCAGCAGCCCGACGGGCAGGAAAAGCTCCTACGAGCAGTACTTC
TRBV2,.,.,TRBJ2-1,CASSDRLSFFF,TGTGCCAGCAGTGATCGCCTCTCTTTCTTCTTC
TRBV6-1,many,TRBD1,TRBJ2-5,CASSETGLGTQYF,TGTGCCAGCAGTGAGACAGGGTTAGGGACCCAGTACTTC
TRBV6-1,few,TRBD2,TRBJ2-1,CASSEFSASGESEQFF,TGTGCCAGCAGTGAATTCTCGGCTAGCGGGGAGAGTGAGCAGTTCTTC
TRBV20-1,many,.,TRBJ2-2,CSARDVAELFF,TGCAGTGCTAGAGACGTGGCGGAGCTGTTTTTT
TRBV6-2/TRBV6-3,few,TRBD1,TRBJ2-3,CASSYLQGAFTDTQYF,TGTGCCAGCAGTTATCTTCAGGGGGCATTTACAGATACGCAGTATTTT
TRBV5-5,.,.,TRBJ1-4,CASSLEGDLYEKLFF,TGTGCCAGCAGCTTGGAGGGGGACCTCTATGAAAAACTGTTTTTT
TRBV4-3,many,.,TRBJ1-1,CASSQALGNTEAFF,TGCGCCAGCAGCCAAGCACTAGGGAACACTGAAGCTTTCTTT
TRBV10-3,many,TRBD1,TRBJ1-1,CAIKGSRGQTDSNTEAFF,TGTGCCATCAAGGGATCACGGGGACAGACAGATTCGAACACTGAAGCTTTCTTT
TRBV13,.,TRBD1,TRBJ1-4,CASSHQRTGGGEKLFF,TGTGCCAGCAGCCACCAGAGGACAGGGGGAGGTGAAAAACTGTTTTTT
TRBV11-2,many,TRBD1,TRBJ2-7,CASSFHRDSTYEQYF,TGTGCCAGCAGCTTTCACCGGGACAGCACCTACGAGCAGTACTTC
TRBV14,few,.,TRBJ1-6,CASSQAEGPYSPLHF,TGTGCCAGCAGCCAAGCGGAGGGACCCTATTCACCCCTCCACTTT
TRBV6-2/TRBV6-3,few,.,TRBJ2-2,CASSYGGELFF,TGTGCCAGCAGTTACGGCGGGGAGCTGTTTTTT
TRBV27,few,TRBD1,TRBJ2-7,CASSLSWFEGQGSYEQYF,TGTGCCAGCAGTTTATCGTGGTTTGAGGGACAGGGGTCCTACGAGCAGTACTTC
TRBV12-3/TRBV12-4,many,.,TRBJ2-1,CASSSTTWPGGNEQFF,TGTGCCAGCAGTTCCACGACTTGGCCGGGTGGGAATGAGCAGTTCTTC
TRBV29-1,few,.,TRBJ2-3,CSVVFWDTFTDTQYF,TGCAGCGTTGTTTTCTGGGACACTTTCACAGATACGCAGTATTTT
TRBV7-3,.,.,TRBJ1-2,CASSPGAGFNYGYTF,TGTGCCAGCAGCCCCGGGGCAGGGTTTAACTATGGCTACACCTTC
TRBV10-3,.,.,TRBJ2-7,CAISESPSGGYEQYF,TGTGCCATCAGTGAGTCTCCCAGCGGAGGGTACGAGCAGTACTTC